One and the same sample provided the 18 T cell receptor beta chains below, sequenced in a study of cytomegalovirus exposure and HLA in healthy donors. 13 Jbeta primers and 60 Vbeta primers were used for the PCR. Clones were sequenced by immunoSEQ multiplex PCR, and TCRdb holds only the in-frame ones, with some missing. The table lists 110,000 to 150,000 clones, around 80% of them singletons. Source material: PBMCs. The receptors derive from a woman aged 55-70 years in good health and CMV-seropositive.

This clone occurred a few times. This rearrangement joins TRBV6-5 to TRBJ2-7; the D gene is possibly TRBD1 (6 bases). V lost 6 bases, J lost 0 bases, and 15 bases lay in between. The length of the CDR3 is 15 residues. Germline V gives CDR1 MNHEY, CDR2 SVGAGI. CDR3 bases: TGTGCCAGCAGCCCCCGGCAGGGGAGCTCCTACGAGCAGTACTTC. Amino acid sequence: CASSPRQGSSYEQYF.

Comment on this clone: Other nucleotide sequences in the sample specify the same CDR3. This chain connects TRBV14 to TRBJ1-1, with 9 bases aligning to TRBD1. CDR1 and CDR2 from the germline V gene are SGHDN and FVKESK. V was pared by 4 bases and J by 0 bases, with 3 bases of the junction left unmatched. This CDR3 comprises 15 residues. The CDR3 DNA sequence: TGTGCCAGCAGCCCGGGACAGGGTATGAACACTGAAGCTTTCTTT. Protein sequence: CASSPGQGMNTEAFF.

The chain links TRBV4-3 to TRBJ1-4, with D hard to call. CDR1 and CDR2 from the germline V gene are LGHNA and YSLEER. V was cut by 3 bases and J by 0 bases, with 5 bases left in between. The CDR3 length is 14 residues. CDR3 sequence: CASSHTATNEKLFF. The CDR3 DNA is TGCGCCAGCAGCCACACAGCAACTAATGAAAAACTGTTTTTT.

On this clone itself: A read error may account for a junction end that differs from germline. The V call is TRBV4-2, the J call TRBJ2-1; 7 bases are shared with TRBD1. CDR1 LGHNA and CDR2 YNFKEQ come from the germline V gene. This CDR3 contains 14 residues. DNA for the CDR3: TGTGCCAGCAACCAAAGGGACAGCTATAATGAGCAGTTCTTC. This gives the protein CASNQRDSYNEQFF.

The chain combines TRBV28 with TRBJ2-7; D not resolved. The CDR3 has 12 amino acids. Germline V gene lookup returns CDR1 MDHEN and CDR2 SYDVKM. The V end was cut by 7 bases, the J end by 4 bases, with 11 bases between. CDR3 loop: CASNLAGYEQYF. In DNA, the CDR3 is TGTGCCAGCAATTTGGCCGGGTACGAGCAGTACTTC.

The CDR3 DNA reads TGTGCCAGCAGTTTGGGACAGGGGAGGGCAGATACGCAGTATTTT. Residues: CASSLGQGRADTQYF. The rearrangement uses TRBV27 and TRBJ2-3; 10 bases align to TRBD1. This CDR3 region has 15 residues. Germline CDR1 is MNHEY and CDR2 is SMNVEV (reference sequence). With V trimmed by 3 bases and J by 4 bases, 4 bases remained unmatched.

The rearrangement uses TRBV9 and TRBJ2-7, with TRBD1 matching 12 bases. This CDR3 contains 18 residues. V was pared by 0 bases and J by 0 bases, with 7 bases of the junction left unmatched. Germline loops: CDR1 SGDLS, CDR2 YYNGEE. The CDR3 coding sequence is TGTGCCAGCAGCGTAGAAGGGACAGGGGGCCCCCCCTCCTACGAGCAGTACTTC. Translating it yields CASSVEGTGGPPSYEQYF.

This clone was seen more than once but under ten times. This chain connects TRBV28 to TRBJ1-2; D possibly corresponds to TRBD1 (5 bases). CDR1 MDHEN and CDR2 SYDVKM come from the germline V gene. V lost 4 bases and J 7 bases, leaving 25 bases between the germline ends. The CDR3 spans 17 residues. This chain's CDR3 is CASSSLGQGGNLGGYTF. DNA of the CDR3: TGTGCCAGCAGTTCTCTAGGGCAGGGCGGAAATCTCGGTGGCTACACCTTC.

Turning to this clone: A read error may produce the germline difference seen at one junction end. This chain joins TRBV28 and TRBJ1-2; D possibly corresponds to TRBD1 (6 bases). The length of the CDR3 is 16 residues. Germline V gives CDR1 MDHEN, CDR2 SYDVKM. The CDR3 loop is CASGFPGTNKKHGYTF. DNA for the CDR3: TGTGCCAGCGGTTTCCCCGGGACAAATAAAAAGCATGGCTACACCTTC.

V gene TRBV29-1 combines with J gene TRBJ2-2, with 9 bases aligning to TRBD1. J gave up 5 bases and V 4 bases, and 5 bases lay outside the gene matches. The germline V gene has CDR1 SQVTM and CDR2 ANQGSEA. The CDR3 has 14 amino acids. The DNA of the CDR3 is TGCAGCGTTGGAGGGACAGGGACTACCGGGGAGCTGTTTTTT. It encodes CSVGGTGTTGELFF.

CDR3 nucleotide sequence: TGTGCCAGCAGCTTGGCAGGGCCAGGGGAGACCCAGTACTTC. Translated, it gives CASSLAGPGETQYF. The chain has TRBV5-4 and TRBJ2-5, with TRBD1 as a possible D gene (5 bases). Germline V lookup: CDR1 SGHNT, CDR2 YYREEE (reference sequence). Deletions cut 0 bases from V and 5 bases from J, with 11 bases between. The CDR3 is 14 residues long.

The chain combines TRBV25-1 with TRBJ2-3; D is possibly TRBD2 (5 bases). Germline values: CDR1 MGHDK, CDR2 SYGVNS. This CDR3 contains 14 residues. Trimming took off 0 bases at V and 1 base at J, with 5 bases between the two ends. Here the CDR3 DNA reads TGTGCCAGCAGTGAATACGGGGGCACAGATACGCAGTATTTT. This translates into CASSEYGGTDTQYF.

This chain connects TRBV11-2 to TRBJ2-3; 9 nucleotides match TRBD2. The CDR3 totals 16 residues. Unmatched junction bases numbered 7, after V lost 5 bases and J lost 1 base. The germline gives CDR1 SGHAT, CDR2 FQNNGV. CDR3 nucleotide sequence: TGTGCCAGCAGCCTTACTAGCGGGCTCGGCACAGATACGCAGTATTTT. The encoded protein is CASSLTSGLGTDTQYF.

The chain is built from TRBV7-9 and TRBJ1-4; TRBD1 aligns across 8 bases. Germline CDR1 and CDR2: SEHNR and FQNEAQ (reference sequence). CDR3 length: 15 amino acids. Trimming cost V 5 bases and J 8 bases; bases outside gene matches: 10. CDR3 nucleotide sequence: TGTGCCAGCAGCCCCTGGACAGGGACCACCGAAAAACTGTTTTTT. Translated: CASSPWTGTTEKLFF.

The V call is TRBV18, the J call TRBJ2-5, with D tentatively TRBD1 (5 bases). CDR1 and CDR2 (germline): KGHSH, LQKENI. With 6 bases removed from V and 5 bases from J, the gap between germline ends came to 13 bases. There are 13 residues in the CDR3. The CDR3 nucleotides are TGTGCCAGCTCTACAGGATCCTCGGAGACCCAGTACTTC. It codes for CASSTGSSETQYF.

This rearrangement joins TRBV5-1 to TRBJ2-5; D perhaps matches TRBD1 (6 bases). Trimming cost V 4 bases and J 5 bases, with 27 bases left between them. The CDR3 length is 18 residues. CDR1 is SGHRS, CDR2 YFSETQ, per germline. The CDR3 DNA sequence: TGCGCCAGCAGCAGGACCCCAACAGGGCCCTCCTGGGGGGAGACCCAGTACTTC. Amino acids: CASSRTPTGPSWGETQYF.

This rearrangement joins TRBV28 to TRBJ1-5; no clear D gene. CDR1 MDHEN and CDR2 SYDVKM come from the germline V gene. Trimming cost V 1 base and J 4 bases, with 14 bases left between them. This CDR3 is built from 16 residues. Written as DNA, the CDR3 is TGTGCCAGCAGTTTATCGCTCCTCGGAGGTAATCAGCCCCAGCATTTT. This encodes CASSLSLLGGNQPQHF. Full variable domain (remainder filled in from reference TRBV28 and TRBJ1-5): DVKVTQSSRYLVKRTGEKVFLECVQDMDHENMFWYRQDPGLGLRLIYFSYDVKMKEKGDIPEGYSVSREKKERFSLILESASTNQTSMYLCASSLSLLGGNQPQHFGDGTRLSIL.

J is TRBJ2-1 and V is TRBV30; 9 bases match TRBD2. The germline CDR1 and CDR2 sequences are GTSNPN and SVGIG (reference sequence). The CDR3 is 14 amino acids. J gave up 2 bases and V 3 bases, and 2 bases lay outside the gene matches. The CDR3 here is CAWRTSGAYNEQFF. CDR3 DNA sequence: TGTGCCTGGAGGACTAGCGGAGCCTACAATGAGCAGTTCTTC.